The 21 T cell receptor beta chains in this list originate from one sample, sequenced in a study of T cells in Graves' hyperthyroidism and ophthalmopathy. Regions amplified from RNA transcripts were the TCR beta CDR3 regions. First-round RT-PCR targeting the TCR CDR3 was performed with the HTBI primer set. TCRdb reprocessed the multiplex PCR reads with MiXCR, giving one entry per CDR3 protein. This sample has approximately 590,000 distinct CDR3 sequences, with around 14% found just once. What was sequenced was blood. The receptor source for this set is a woman younger than 45 with Graves' hyperthyroidism.

This clonotype was seen many times. The chain is built from TRBV7-9 and TRBJ2-1, with a weak D call TRBD2 (5 bases). Germline V gene lookup returns CDR1 SEHNR and CDR2 FQNEAQ (reference sequence). The CDR3 is 11 amino acids. V was cut by 1 base and J by 13 bases, with 8 bases left in between. CDR3 sequence reads: CASSLGGSQFF. The DNA of the CDR3 is TGTGCCAGCAGCTTAGGTGGGAGTCAGTTCTTC.

The sample holds many counts of this clonotype. In DNA, the CDR3 is TGTGCCAGCAGCCTTCGGACAGGGGGCTCGACAGATACGCAGTATTTT. Its translation: CASSLRTGGSTDTQYF. The chain couples TRBV11-1 to TRBJ2-3, with TRBD1 matching 11 bases. The trim removed 5 bases at V and 3 bases at J, leaving 7 bases unmatched. The CDR3 is made up of 16 amino acids. The germline V gene has CDR1 SGHAT and CDR2 FQDESV (reference sequence).

This clonotype was recorded many times. The rearrangement links TRBV4-3 to TRBJ2-3; D possibly uses TRBD1 or TRBD2 (7 bases each). The germline V gene has CDR1 LGHNA and CDR2 YSLEER. The CDR3 is made up of 12 amino acids. The V end lost 4 bases, the J end lost 10 bases, and 12 bases lay between the germline ends. The CDR3 DNA is TGCGCCAGCAGCCCAGGGGGGGGGTCGCAGTATTTT. Translating it yields CASSPGGGSQYF.

J is TRBJ2-7 and V is TRBV20-1; the match to TRBD1 covers 7 bases. V shed 0 bases and J 4 bases; nucleotides not matched to a gene: 3. CDR1 DFQATT and CDR2 SNEGSKA come from the germline V gene (reference sequence). This CDR3 has 13 residues. The CDR3 DNA is TGCAGTGCTAGAGAGAACAGGGGATACGAGCAGTACTTC. Translated: CSARENRGYEQYF.

The CDR3 sequence is CASRPRGYQETQYF. In DNA form, the CDR3 reads TGTGCCAGTAGGCCCCGGGGGTACCAAGAGACCCAGTACTTC. The rearrangement links TRBV19 to TRBJ2-5, with D perhaps matching TRBD2 (6 bases). The length of the CDR3 is 14 residues. Germline V CDR1 and CDR2: LNHDA, SQIVND (reference sequence). With 6 bases removed from V and 0 bases from J, the gap between germline ends came to 11 bases. The full variable domain, with the rest looked up from reference TRBV19 and TRBJ2-5, is DGGITQSPKYLFRKEGQNVTLSCEQNLNHDAMYWYRQDPGQGLRLIYYSQIVNDFQKGDIAEGYSVSREKKESFPLTVTSAQKNPTAFYLCASRPRGYQETQYFGPGTRLLVL.

This clonotype was detected ten times or more. This sequence joins TRBV12-5 and TRBJ1-5; 8 bases fit TRBD1. This CDR3 contains 14 residues. Germline V gene data show CDR1 as LGHNT and CDR2 as FRNRAP. V shed 6 bases, J shed 4 bases, and the junction held 5 bases outside the gene matches. CDR3 sequence: CASGRTGSNQPQHF. The CDR3 DNA reads TGTGCTAGTGGAAGGACAGGGTCGAATCAGCCCCAGCATTTT. Variable domain in full (rest from reference TRBV12-5 and TRBJ1-5): DARVTQTPRHKVTEMGQEVTMRCQPILGHNTVFWYRQTMMQGLELLAYFRNRAPLDDSGMPKDRFSAEMPDATLATLKIQPSEPRDSAVYFCASGRTGSNQPQHFGDGTRLSIL.

This clonotype came up many times. The CDR3 region has the DNA TGTGCCAGCTCACCTGAGTCAGATACGCAGTATTTT. Residues: CASSPESDTQYF. This chain joins TRBV18 and TRBJ2-3, with unresolved D. Deletions cut 3 bases from V and 4 bases from J, with 5 bases between. This CDR3 has 12 residues. Germline V gene lookup returns CDR1 KGHSH and CDR2 LQKENI.

This clonotype has just a few counts. The V gene is TRBV4-1, the J gene TRBJ2-3; D gene ambiguous. Germline assignment: CDR1 MGHRA and CDR2 YSYEKL. The CDR3 loop spans 17 amino acids. V lost 1 base and J 0 bases, leaving 14 bases between the germline ends. CDR3 protein: CASSQVFGGFSTDTQYF. Written as DNA, the CDR3 is TGCGCCAGCAGCCAAGTTTTCGGCGGTTTTAGCACAGATACGCAGTATTTT.

This clonotype came up once. The genes are TRBV18 and TRBJ2-1, with TRBD1 identical over 8 bases. Germline V gene data show CDR1 as KGHSH and CDR2 as LQKENI. CDR3 length: 15 amino acids. V shed 3 bases and J 4 bases; nucleotides not matched to a gene: 5. CDR3 sequence reads: CASSPGGQEYNEQFF. The CDR3 nucleotides read TGTGCCAGCTCACCGGGGGGACAGGAATACAATGAGCAGTTCTTC. The full variable domain, completed using reference TRBV18 and TRBJ2-1, is NAGVMQNPRHLVRRRGQEARLRCSPMKGHSHVYWYRQLPEEGLKFMVYLQKENIIDESGMPKERFSAEFPKEGPSILRIQQVVRGDSAAYFCASSPGGQEYNEQFFGPGTRLTVL.

In its sample, this clonotype was seen many times. The rearrangement uses TRBV7-9 and TRBJ2-1, with 8 bases matching TRBD1. Germline V gene lookup returns CDR1 SEHNR and CDR2 FQNEAQ (reference sequence). V shed 5 bases and J 3 bases; nucleotides not matched to a gene: 21. The CDR3 has 20 residues. CDR3 region: CASSHLFGTGGLWGYNEQFF. The CDR3 DNA is TGTGCCAGCAGCCACCTATTCGGGACAGGAGGACTCTGGGGCTACAATGAGCAGTTCTTC. Variable domain in full (rest from reference TRBV7-9 and TRBJ2-1): DTGVSQNPRHKITKRGQNVTFRCDPISEHNRLYWYRQTLGQGPEFLTYFQNEAQLEKSRLLSDRFSAERPKGSFSTLEIQRTEQGDSAMYLCASSHLFGTGGLWGYNEQFFGPGTRLTVL.

This clonotype was seen many times. The chain carries TRBV12-5 and TRBJ2-7; TRBD2 aligns across 9 bases. This CDR3 has 20 residues. Germline values: CDR1 LGHNT, CDR2 FRNRAP. J lost 3 bases, V lost 2 bases, and 20 bases had no gene match. The CDR3 DNA sequence: TGTGCTAGTGGTTTGTTGCTCACCGGGACTAGCAGGGTTTGGTTCTACGAGCAGTACTTC. This translates into CASGLLLTGTSRVWFYEQYF.

Ten or more counts support this clonotype. The chain employs TRBV12-3 or TRBV12-4 and TRBJ1-1; TRBD1 is a possible D gene (5 bases). The CDR3 consists of 8 residues. With 10 bases removed from V and 11 bases from J, the gap between germline ends came to 8 bases. The CDR3, as DNA: TGTGCCATCGGGGCTGCTTTCTTT. Its protein is CAIGAAFF.

Ten or more counts support this clonotype. The rearrangement uses TRBV6-6 and TRBJ1-2; D call uncertain. Germline lookup yields CDR1 MNHNY and CDR2 SVGAGI (reference sequence). The CDR3 totals 14 residues. V was shortened by 0 bases and J by 4 bases, with 9 bases between the two germline ends. The CDR3 loop reads CASSYSIRTYGYTF. CDR3 DNA: TGTGCCAGCAGTTACTCGATCAGAACCTATGGCTACACCTTC.

This chain connects TRBV4-1 to TRBJ2-7, with D possibly being TRBD1 (6 bases). Germline assignment: CDR1 MGHRA and CDR2 YSYEKL. The V and J ends lost 0 bases and 0 bases respectively, with 15 bases between them. The CDR3 extends over 17 amino acids. In nucleotides, the CDR3 is TGCGCCAGCAGCCAAGACCCTACAGGGTGGGCCTCCTACGAGCAGTACTTC. As protein: CASSQDPTGWASYEQYF.

This clonotype has more than one count but fewer than ten. V gene TRBV6-1 combines with J gene TRBJ2-1; TRBD2 aligns across 7 bases. The CDR3 is 11 amino acids. The germline V gene has CDR1 MNHNS and CDR2 SASEGT. In nucleotides, the CDR3 is TGTGGGACTAGACCTTACAATGAGCAGTTCTTC. Protein: CGTRPYNEQFF.

V gene TRBV3-1 combines with J gene TRBJ1-1, with D unresolved. CDR1 and CDR2 from the germline V gene are LGHDT and YNNKEL (reference sequence). Trimming left V 2 bases short and J 11 bases short, with 9 bases between. The CDR3 covers 11 residues. This chain's CDR3 is CASSQKNQAFF. DNA for the CDR3: TGTGCCAGCAGCCAAAAAAATCAGGCTTTCTTT.

This clonotype was observed many times. The V gene is TRBV10-3, the J gene TRBJ1-1; perhaps TRBD1 as D (6 bases). The length of the CDR3 is 13 residues. Trimming took 6 bases from V and 3 from J, leaving 11 bases between them. Germline CDR1 reads ENHRY; CDR2 reads SYGVKD. Here the CDR3 DNA reads TGTGCCATCAGGGTACAGGGCGACACTGAAGCTTTCTTT. It is translated as CAIRVQGDTEAFF.

This clonotype was seen more than once but under ten times. The rearrangement links TRBV7-8 to TRBJ2-7; 8 nucleotides match TRBD1. This CDR3 contains 15 residues. V dropped 1 base and J dropped 1; count of bases not matched to a gene: 3. The germline V gene has CDR1 SGHVS and CDR2 FQNEAQ. CDR3 amino acids: CASSLEGTGSYEQYF. The CDR3 bases are TGTGCCAGCAGCTTAGAAGGGACAGGTTCCTACGAGCAGTACTTC.

This clonotype was detected ten times or more. The V call is TRBV5-5, the J call TRBJ1-5, with D perhaps matching TRBD1 (6 bases). V lost 4 bases, J lost 0 bases, and 17 bases lay in between. From germline, CDR1 is SGHKS and CDR2 YYEKEE (reference sequence). The CDR3 contains 17 residues. CDR3 bases: TGTGCCAGCAGCATGACAGGTTCCACCTATAGCAATCAGCCCCAGCATTTT. Its protein product is CASSMTGSTYSNQPQHF.

This clonotype has ten or more counts. The V gene is TRBV28, the J gene TRBJ2-3; 7 bases align to TRBD2. This CDR3 is 14 amino acids long. With V trimmed by 8 bases and J by 4 bases, 9 bases remained unmatched. Per germline, CDR1 MDHEN and CDR2 SYDVKM. CDR3 sequence: CASGTRLAADTQYF. Written as DNA, the CDR3 is TGTGCCAGCGGAACGAGACTAGCAGCAGATACGCAGTATTTT.

This clonotype was counted many times. The chain couples TRBV6-1 to TRBJ1-5; tentatively, D is TRBD1 (5 bases). Germline V CDR1 and CDR2: MNHNS, SASEGT. V dropped 7 bases and J dropped 2 bases, with 18 bases sitting between them. This CDR3 is built from 16 residues. The CDR3 reads CASTSTGVVGNQPQHF. In DNA form, the CDR3 reads TGTGCCAGCACCTCAACGGGGGTCGTGGGCAATCAGCCCCAGCATTTT.